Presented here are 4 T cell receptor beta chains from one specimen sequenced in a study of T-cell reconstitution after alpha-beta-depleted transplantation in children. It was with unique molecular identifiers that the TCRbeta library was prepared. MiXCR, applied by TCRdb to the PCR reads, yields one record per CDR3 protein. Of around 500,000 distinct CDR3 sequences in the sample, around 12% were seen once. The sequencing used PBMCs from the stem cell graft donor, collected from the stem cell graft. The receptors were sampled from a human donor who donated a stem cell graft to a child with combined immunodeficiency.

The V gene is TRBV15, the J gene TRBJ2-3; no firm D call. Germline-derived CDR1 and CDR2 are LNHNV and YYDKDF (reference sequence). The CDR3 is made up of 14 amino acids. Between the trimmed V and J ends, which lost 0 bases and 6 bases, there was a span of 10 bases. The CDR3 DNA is TGTGCCACCAGCAGAGATCCCCCTACGGATACGCAGTATTTT. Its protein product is CATSRDPPTDTQYF.

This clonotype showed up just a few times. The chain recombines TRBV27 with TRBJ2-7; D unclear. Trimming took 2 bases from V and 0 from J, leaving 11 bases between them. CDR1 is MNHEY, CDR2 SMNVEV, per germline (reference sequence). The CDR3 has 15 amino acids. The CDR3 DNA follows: TGTGCCAGCAGTTTAGACCGCGTTAGCTCCTACGAGCAGTACTTC. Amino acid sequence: CASSLDRVSSYEQYF.

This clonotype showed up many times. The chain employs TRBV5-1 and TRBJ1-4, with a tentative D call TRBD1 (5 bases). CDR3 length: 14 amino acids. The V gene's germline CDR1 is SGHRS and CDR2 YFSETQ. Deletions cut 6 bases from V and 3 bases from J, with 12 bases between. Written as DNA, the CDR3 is TGCGCCAGCAAGCAGGGAACTTCTAATGAAAAACTGTTTTTT. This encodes CASKQGTSNEKLFF.

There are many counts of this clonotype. The CDR3: CASLLLSGPSYNEQFF. The CDR3 coding sequence is TGTGCCAGTCTCCTCTTGAGCGGACCCTCCTACAATGAGCAGTTCTTC. V and J are TRBV12-3 or TRBV12-4 and TRBJ2-1; tentatively, D is TRBD2 (5 bases). V was pared by 9 bases and J by 0 bases, with 18 bases between. The CDR3 sequence is 16 residues long.